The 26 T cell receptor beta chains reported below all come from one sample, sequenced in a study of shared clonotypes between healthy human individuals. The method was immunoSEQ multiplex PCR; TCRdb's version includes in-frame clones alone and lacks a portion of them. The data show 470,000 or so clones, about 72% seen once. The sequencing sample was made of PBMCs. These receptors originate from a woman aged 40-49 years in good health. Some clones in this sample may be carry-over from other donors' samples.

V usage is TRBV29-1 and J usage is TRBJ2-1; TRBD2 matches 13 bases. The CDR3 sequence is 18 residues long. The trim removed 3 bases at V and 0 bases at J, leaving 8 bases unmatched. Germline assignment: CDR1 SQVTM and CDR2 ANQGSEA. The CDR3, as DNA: TGCAGCGTTGAGGGACTAGCGGGAACCTACAGCTCCTACAATGAGCAGTTCTTC. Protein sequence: CSVEGLAGTYSSYNEQFF.

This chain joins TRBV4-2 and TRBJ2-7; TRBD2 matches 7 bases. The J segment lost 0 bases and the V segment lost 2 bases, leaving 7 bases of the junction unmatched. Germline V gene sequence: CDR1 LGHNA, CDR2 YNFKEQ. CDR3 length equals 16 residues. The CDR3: CASSQSLAETSYEQYF. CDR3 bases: TGTGCCAGCAGCCAAAGTCTAGCGGAGACCTCCTACGAGCAGTACTTC.

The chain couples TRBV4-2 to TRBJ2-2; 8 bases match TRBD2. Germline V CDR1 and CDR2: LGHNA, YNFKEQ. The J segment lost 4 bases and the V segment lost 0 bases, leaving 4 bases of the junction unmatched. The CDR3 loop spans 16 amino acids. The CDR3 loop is CASSQDQREITGELFF. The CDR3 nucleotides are TGTGCCAGCAGCCAAGACCAGCGGGAGATCACCGGGGAGCTGTTTTTT.

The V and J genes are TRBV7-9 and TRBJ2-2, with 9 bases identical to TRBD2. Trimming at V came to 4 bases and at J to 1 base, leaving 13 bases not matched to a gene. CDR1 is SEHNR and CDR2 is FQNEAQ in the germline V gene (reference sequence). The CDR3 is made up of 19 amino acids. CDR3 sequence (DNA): TGTGCCAGCAGCTCATCTTCAGGGCGGGAGGGCCAGAACACCGGGGAGCTGTTTTTT. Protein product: CASSSSSGREGQNTGELFF.

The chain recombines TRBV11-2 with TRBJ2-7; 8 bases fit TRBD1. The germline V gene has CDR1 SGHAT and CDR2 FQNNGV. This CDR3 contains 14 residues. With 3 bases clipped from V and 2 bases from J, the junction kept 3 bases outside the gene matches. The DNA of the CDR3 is TGTGCCAGCAGCTTTTACAGGGGGACCTACGAGCAGTACTTC. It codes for CASSFYRGTYEQYF.

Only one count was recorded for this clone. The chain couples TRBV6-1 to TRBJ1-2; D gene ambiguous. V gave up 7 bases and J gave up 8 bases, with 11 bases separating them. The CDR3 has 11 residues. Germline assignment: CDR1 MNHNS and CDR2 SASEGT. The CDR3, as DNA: TGTGCCAGCACAGATTTCGGGGGCTACACCTTC. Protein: CASTDFGGYTF.

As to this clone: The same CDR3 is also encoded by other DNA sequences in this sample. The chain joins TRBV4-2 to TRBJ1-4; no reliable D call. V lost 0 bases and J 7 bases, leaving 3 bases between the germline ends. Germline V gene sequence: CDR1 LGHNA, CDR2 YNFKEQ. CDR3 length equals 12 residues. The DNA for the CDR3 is TGTGCCAGCAGCCAAGATGGTGAAAAACTGTTTTTT. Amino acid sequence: CASSQDGEKLFF.

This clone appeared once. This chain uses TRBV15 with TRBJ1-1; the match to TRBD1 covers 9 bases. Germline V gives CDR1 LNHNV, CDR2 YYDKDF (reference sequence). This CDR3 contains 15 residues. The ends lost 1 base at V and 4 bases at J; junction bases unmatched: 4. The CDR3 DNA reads TGTGCCACCAGCAGAGTGACAGGGGGTTTCACTGAAGCTTTCTTT. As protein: CATSRVTGGFTEAFF.

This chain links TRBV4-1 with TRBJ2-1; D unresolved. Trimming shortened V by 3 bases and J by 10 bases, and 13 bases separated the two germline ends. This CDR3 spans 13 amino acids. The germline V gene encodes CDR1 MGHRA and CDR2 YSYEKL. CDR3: CASSHRTLGEQFF. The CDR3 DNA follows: TGCGCCAGCAGCCACCGGACCCTCGGGGAGCAGTTCTTC.

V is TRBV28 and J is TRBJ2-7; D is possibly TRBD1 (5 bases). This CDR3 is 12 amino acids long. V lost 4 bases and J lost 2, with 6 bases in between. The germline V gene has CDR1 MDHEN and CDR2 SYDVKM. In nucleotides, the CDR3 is TGTGCCAGCAGTTCAGGGCCCTACGAGCAGTACTTC. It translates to CASSSGPYEQYF.

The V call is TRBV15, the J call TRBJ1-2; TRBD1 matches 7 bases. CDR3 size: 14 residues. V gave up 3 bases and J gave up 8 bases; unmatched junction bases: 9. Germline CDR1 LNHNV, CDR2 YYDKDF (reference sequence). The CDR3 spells CATSSGQAMTGYTF. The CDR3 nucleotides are TGTGCCACCAGCAGTGGACAGGCCATGACGGGCTACACCTTC.

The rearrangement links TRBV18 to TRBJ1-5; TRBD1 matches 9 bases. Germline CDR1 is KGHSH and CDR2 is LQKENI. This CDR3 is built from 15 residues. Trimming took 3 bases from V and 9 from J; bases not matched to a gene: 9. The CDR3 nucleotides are TGTGCCAGCTCACCGGGGGACAGGGTCCGGCGGCCCCAGCATTTT. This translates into CASSPGDRVRRPQHF.

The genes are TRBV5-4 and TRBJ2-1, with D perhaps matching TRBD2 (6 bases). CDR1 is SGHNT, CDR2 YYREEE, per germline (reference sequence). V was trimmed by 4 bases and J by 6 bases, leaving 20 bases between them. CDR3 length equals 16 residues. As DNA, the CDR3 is TGTGCCAGCAGCCGTCAGCCGGGAGCGAGGCTCAATGAGCAGTTCTTC. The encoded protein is CASSRQPGARLNEQFF.

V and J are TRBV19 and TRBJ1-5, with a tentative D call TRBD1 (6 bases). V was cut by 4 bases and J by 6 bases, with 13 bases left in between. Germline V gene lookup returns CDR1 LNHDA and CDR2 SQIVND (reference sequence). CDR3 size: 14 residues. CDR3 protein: CASSTQGWGQPQHF. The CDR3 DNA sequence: TGTGCCAGTAGTACACAGGGATGGGGTCAGCCCCAGCATTTT.

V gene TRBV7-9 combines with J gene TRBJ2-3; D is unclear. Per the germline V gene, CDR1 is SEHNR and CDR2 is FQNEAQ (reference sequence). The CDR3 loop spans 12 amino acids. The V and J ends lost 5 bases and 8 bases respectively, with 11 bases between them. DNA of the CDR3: TGTGCCAGCAGCCAAGATCAAGTTACGCAGTATTTT. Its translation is CASSQDQVTQYF.

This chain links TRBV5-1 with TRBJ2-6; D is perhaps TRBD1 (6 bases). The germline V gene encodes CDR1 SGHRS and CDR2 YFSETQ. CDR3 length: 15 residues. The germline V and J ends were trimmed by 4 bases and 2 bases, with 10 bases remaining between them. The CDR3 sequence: CASSPQGAGANVLTF. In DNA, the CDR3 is TGCGCCAGCAGCCCACAGGGCGCTGGGGCCAACGTCCTGACTTTC.

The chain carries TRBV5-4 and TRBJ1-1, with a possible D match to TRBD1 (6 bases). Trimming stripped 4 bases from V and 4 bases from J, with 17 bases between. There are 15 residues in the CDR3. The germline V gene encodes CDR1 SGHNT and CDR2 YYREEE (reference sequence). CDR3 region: CASSPQGMIGTEAFF. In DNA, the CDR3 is TGTGCCAGCAGCCCCCAGGGGATGATCGGCACTGAAGCTTTCTTT.

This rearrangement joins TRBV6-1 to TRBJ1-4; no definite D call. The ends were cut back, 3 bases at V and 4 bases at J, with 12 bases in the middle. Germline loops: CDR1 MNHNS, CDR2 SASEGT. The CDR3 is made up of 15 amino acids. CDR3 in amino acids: CASSDRTGYNEKLFF. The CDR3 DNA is TGTGCCAGCAGTGACCGAACCGGGTATAATGAAAAACTGTTTTTT.

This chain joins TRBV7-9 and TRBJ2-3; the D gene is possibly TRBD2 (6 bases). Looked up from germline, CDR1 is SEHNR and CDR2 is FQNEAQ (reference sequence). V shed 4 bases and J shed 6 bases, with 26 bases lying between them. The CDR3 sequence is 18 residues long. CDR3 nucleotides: TGTGCCAGCAGCTCGGACCTTAGCGGTAACCCTGCAGGGGATACGCAGTATTTT. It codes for CASSSDLSGNPAGDTQYF.

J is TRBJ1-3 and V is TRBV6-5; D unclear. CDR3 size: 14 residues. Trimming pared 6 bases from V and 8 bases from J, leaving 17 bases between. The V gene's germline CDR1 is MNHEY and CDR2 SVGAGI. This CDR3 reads CASSPDRLGYTIYF. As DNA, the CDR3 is TGTGCCAGCAGCCCCGACCGGCTGGGGTACACCATATATTTT.

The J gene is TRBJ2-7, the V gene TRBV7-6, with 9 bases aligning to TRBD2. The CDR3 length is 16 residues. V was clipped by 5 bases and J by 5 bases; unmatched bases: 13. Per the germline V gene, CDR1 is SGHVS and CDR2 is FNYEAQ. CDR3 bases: TGTGCCAGCAGCGCGATGGGGACTAGCACAGTCCACGAGCAGTACTTC. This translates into CASSAMGTSTVHEQYF.

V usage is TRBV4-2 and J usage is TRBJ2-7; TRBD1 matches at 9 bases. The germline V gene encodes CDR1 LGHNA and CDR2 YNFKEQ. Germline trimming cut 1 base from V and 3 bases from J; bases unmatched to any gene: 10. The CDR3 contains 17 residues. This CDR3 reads CASSQAVTGTGIYEQYF. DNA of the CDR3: TGTGCCAGCAGCCAAGCCGTGACCGGGACAGGGATCTACGAGCAGTACTTC.

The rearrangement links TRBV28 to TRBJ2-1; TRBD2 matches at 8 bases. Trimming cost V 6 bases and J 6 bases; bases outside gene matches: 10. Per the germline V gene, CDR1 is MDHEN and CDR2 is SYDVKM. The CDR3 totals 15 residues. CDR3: CASSTGGAEFNEQFF. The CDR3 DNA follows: TGTGCCAGCAGCACCGGGGGGGCGGAGTTCAATGAGCAGTTCTTC.

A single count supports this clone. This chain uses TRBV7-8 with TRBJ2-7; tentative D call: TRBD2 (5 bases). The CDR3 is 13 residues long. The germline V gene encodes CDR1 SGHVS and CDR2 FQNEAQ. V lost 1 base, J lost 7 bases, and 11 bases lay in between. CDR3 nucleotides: TGTGCCAGCAGCTTAGGTCCGACTATGGAGCAGTACTTC. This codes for CASSLGPTMEQYF. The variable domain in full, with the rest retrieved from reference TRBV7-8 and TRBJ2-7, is GAGVSQSPRYKVAKRGQDVALRCDPISGHVSLFWYQQALGQGPEFLTYFQNEAQLDKSGLPSDRFFAERPEGSVSTLKIQRTQQEDSAVYLCASSLGPTMEQYFGPGTRLTVT.

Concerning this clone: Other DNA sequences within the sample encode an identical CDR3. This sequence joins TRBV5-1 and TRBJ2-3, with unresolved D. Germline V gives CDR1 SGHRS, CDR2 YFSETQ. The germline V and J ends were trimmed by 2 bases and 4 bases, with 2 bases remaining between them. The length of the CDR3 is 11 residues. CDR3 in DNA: TGCGCCAGCAGCTTAGCAGATACGCAGTATTTT. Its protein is CASSLADTQYF. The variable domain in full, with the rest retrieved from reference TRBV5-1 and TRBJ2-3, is KAGVTQTPRYLIKTRGQQVTLSCSPISGHRSVSWYQQTPGQGLQFLFEYFSETQRNKGNFPGRFSGRQFSNSRSEMNVSTLELGDSALYLCASSLADTQYFGPGTRLTVL.

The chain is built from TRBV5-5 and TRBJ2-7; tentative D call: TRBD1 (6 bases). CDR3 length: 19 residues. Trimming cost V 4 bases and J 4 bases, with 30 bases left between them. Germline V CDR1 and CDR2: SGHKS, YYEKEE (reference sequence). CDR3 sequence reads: CASSPLAGPRMMRGYEQYF. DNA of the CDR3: TGTGCCAGCAGCCCGCTCGCGGGCCCCAGGATGATGAGGGGGTACGAGCAGTACTTC.